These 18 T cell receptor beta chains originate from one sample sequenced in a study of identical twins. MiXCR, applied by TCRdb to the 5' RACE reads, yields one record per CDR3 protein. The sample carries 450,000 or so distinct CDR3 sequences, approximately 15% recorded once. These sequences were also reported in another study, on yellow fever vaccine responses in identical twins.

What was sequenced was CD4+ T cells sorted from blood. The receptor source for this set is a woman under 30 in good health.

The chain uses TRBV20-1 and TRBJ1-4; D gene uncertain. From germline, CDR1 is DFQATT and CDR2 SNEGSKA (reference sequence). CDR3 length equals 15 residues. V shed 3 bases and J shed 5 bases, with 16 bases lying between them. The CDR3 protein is CSASSQSASNEKLFF. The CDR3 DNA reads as TGCAGTGCTAGTTCACAGAGCGCCTCAAATGAAAAACTGTTTTTT.

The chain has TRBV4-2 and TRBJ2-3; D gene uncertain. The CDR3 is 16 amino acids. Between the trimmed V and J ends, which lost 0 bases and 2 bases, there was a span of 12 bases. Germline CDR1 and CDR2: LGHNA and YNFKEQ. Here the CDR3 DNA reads TGTGCCAGCAGCCAAGACGTGGGCAGTACCACAGATACGCAGTATTTT. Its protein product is CASSQDVGSTTDTQYF.

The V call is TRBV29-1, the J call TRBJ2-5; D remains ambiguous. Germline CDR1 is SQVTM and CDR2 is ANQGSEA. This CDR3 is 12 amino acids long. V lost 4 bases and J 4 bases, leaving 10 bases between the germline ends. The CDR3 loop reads CSVGLTGETQYF. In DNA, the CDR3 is TGCAGCGTTGGACTCACCGGAGAGACCCAGTACTTC.

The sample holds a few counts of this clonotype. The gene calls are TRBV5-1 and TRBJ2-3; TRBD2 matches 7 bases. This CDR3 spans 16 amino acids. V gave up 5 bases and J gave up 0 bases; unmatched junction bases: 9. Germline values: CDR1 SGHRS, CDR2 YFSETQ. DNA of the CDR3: TGCGCCAGCAGATCTGGGGACTACTCTAGCACAGATACGCAGTATTTT. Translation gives CASRSGDYSSTDTQYF.

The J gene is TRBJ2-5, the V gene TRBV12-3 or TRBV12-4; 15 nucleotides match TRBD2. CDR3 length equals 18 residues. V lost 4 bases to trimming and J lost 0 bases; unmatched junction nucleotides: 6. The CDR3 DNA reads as TGTGCCAGCAGTTCGGGACTAGCGGGAGGTCTTAACCAAGAGACCCAGTACTTC. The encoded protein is CASSSGLAGGLNQETQYF.

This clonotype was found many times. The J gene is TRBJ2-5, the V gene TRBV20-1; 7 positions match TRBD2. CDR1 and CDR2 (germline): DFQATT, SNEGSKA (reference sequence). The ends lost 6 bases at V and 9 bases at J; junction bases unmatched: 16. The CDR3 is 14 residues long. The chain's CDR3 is CSARPPGPGGAQYF. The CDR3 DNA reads TGCAGTGCCAGACCACCGGGACCTGGGGGGGCCCAGTACTTC.

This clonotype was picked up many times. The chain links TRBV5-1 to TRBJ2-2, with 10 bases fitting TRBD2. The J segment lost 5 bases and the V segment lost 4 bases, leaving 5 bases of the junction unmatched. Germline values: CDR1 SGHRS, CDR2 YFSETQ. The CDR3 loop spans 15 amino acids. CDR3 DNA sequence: TGCGCCAGCAGCCAAGGGGGACTAGCGACCGGGGAGCTGTTTTTT. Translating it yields CASSQGGLATGELFF.

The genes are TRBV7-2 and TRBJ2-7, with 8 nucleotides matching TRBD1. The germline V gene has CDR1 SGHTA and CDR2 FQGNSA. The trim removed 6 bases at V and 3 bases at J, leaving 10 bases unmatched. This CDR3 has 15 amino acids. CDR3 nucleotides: TGTGCCAGCAGGGAGATGACAGGGGTCCACTACGAGCAGTACTTC. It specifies CASREMTGVHYEQYF.

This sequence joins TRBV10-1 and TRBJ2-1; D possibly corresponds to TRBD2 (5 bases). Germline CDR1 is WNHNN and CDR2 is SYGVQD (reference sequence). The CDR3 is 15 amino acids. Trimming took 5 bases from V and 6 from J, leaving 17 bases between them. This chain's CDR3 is CASSRELGISNEQFF. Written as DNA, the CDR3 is TGCGCCAGCAGTAGGGAGCTAGGGATCAGCAATGAGCAGTTCTTC.

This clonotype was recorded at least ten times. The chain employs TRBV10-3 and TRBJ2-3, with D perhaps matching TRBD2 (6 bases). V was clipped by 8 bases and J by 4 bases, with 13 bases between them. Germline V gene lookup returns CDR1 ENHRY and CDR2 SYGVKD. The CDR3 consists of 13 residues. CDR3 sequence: CAIWGGVADTQYF. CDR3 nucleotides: TGTGCCATCTGGGGCGGGGTGGCAGATACGCAGTATTTT.

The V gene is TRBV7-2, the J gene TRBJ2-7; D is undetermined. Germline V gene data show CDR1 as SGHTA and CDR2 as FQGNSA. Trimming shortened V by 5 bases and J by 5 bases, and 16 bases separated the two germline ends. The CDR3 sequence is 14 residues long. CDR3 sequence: CASSPRGPIHEQYF. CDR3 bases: TGTGCCAGCAGCCCCCGCGGACCCATCCACGAGCAGTACTTC.

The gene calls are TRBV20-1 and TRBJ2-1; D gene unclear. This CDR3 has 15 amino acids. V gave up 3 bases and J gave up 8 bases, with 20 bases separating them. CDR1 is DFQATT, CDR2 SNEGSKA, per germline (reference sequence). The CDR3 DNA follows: TGCAGTGCTAGTACTCGGGCTTCCATTTTCGATGAGCAGTTCTTC. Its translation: CSASTRASIFDEQFF.

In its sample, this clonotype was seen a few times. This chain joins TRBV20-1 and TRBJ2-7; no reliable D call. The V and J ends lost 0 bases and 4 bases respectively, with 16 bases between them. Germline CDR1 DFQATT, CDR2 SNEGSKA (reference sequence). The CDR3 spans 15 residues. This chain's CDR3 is CSARDFRTRGYEQYF. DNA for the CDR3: TGCAGTGCTAGAGATTTTCGGACCCGCGGATACGAGCAGTACTTC.

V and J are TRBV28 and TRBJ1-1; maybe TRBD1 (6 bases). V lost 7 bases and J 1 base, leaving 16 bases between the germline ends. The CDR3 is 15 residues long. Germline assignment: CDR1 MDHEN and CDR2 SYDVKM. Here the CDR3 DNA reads TGTGCCAGCATTTACTCGGGGGGCGGGAACACTGAAGCTTTCTTT. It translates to CASIYSGGGNTEAFF.

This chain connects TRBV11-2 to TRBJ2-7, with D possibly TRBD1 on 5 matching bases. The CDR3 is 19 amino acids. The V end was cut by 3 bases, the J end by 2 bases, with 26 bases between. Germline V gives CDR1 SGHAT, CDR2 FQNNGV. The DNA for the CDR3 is TGTGCCAGCAGCTTTTCGTCAATAAATAGGTGGGGCAGGGCCTACGAGCAGTACTTC. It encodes CASSFSSINRWGRAYEQYF.

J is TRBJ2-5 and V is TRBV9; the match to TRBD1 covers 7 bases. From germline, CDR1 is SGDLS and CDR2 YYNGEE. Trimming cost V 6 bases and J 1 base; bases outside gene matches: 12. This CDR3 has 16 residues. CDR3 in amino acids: CASTVGNRGIQETQYF. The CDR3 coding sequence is TGTGCCAGCACCGTGGGGAACAGGGGTATCCAAGAGACCCAGTACTTC.

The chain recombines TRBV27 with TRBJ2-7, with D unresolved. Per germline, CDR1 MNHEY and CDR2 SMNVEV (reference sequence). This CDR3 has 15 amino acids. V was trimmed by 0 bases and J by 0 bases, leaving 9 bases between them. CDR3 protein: CASSLSPQSSYEQYF. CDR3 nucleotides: TGTGCCAGCAGTTTATCGCCCCAGAGCTCCTACGAGCAGTACTTC.

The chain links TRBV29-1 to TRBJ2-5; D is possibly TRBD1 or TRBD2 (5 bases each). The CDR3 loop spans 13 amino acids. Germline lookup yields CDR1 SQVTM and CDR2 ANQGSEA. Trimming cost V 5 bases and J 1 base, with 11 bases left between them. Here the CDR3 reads CSVIRDGQETQYF. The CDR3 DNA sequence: TGCAGCGTTATCCGGGACGGCCAAGAGACCCAGTACTTC.